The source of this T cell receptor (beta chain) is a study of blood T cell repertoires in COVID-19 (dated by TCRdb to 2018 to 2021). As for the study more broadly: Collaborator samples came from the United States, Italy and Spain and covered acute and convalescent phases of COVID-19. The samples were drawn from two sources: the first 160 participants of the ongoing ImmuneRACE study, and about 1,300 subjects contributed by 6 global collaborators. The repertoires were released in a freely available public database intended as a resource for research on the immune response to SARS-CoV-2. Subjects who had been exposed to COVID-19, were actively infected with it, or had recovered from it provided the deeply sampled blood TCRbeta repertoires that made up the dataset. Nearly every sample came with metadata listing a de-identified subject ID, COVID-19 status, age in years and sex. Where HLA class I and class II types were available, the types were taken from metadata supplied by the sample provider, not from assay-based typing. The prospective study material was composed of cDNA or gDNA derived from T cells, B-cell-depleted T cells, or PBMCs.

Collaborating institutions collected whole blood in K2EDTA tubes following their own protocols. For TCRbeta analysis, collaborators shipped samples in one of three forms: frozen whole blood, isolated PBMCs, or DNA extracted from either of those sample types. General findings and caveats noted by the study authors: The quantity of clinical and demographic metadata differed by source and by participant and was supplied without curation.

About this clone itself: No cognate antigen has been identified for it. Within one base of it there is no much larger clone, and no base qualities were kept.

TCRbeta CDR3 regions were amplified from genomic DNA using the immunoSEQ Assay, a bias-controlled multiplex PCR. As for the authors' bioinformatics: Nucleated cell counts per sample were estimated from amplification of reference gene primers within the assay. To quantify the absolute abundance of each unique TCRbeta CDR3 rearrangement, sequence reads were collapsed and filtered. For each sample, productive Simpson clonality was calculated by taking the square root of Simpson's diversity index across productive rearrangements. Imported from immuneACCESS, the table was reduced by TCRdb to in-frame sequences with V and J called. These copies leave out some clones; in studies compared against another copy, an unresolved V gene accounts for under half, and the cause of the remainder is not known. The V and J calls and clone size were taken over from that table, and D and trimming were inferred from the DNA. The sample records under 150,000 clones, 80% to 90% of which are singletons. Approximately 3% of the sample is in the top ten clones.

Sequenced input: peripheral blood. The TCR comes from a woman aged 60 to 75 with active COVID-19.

The CDR3 region has the sequence CASSFRYLNTEAFF. The bases read TGTGCCAGCAGCTTCAGGTACTTGAACACTGAAGCTTTCTTT. This chain joins TRBV7-2 to TRBJ1-1; no D gene can be assigned with confidence. The germline V gene sets CDR1 to SGHTA and CDR2 to FQGNSA. Trimming takes 3 bases from V and 0 bases from J, and the germline ends sit 8 bases apart. The CDR3 spans 14 residues, from the cysteine through the phenylalanine. Left in the record is the CDR3 DNA by itself, 42 bases read in frame from the first base.